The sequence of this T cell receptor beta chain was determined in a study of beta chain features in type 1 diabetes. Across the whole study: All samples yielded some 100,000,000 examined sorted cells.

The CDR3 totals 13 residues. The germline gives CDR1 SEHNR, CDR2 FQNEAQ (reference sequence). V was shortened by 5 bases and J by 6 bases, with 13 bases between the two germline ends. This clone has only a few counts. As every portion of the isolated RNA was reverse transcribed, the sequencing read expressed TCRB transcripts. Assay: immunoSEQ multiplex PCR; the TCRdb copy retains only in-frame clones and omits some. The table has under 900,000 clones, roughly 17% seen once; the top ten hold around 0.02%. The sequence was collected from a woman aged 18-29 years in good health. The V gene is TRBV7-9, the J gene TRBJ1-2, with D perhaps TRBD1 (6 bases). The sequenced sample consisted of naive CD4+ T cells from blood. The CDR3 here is CASSNLQGHGYTF. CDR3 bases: TGTGCCAGCAGCAATCTACAGGGACATGGCTACACCTTC.